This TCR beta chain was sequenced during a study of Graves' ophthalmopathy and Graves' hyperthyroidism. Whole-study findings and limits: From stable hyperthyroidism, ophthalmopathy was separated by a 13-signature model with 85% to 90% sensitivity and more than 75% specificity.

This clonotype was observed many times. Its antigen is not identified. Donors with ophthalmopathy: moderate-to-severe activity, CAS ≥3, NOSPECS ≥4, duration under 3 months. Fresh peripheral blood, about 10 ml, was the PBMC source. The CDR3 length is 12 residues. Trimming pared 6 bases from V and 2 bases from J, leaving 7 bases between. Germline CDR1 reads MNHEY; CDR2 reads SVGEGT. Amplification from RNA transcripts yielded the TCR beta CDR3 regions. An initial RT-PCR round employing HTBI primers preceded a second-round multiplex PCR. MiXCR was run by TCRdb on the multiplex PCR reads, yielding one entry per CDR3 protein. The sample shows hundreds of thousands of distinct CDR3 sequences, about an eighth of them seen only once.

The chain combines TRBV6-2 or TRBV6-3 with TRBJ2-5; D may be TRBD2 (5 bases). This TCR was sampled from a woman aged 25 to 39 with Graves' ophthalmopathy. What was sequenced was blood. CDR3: CASRRVQETQYF. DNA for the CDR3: TGTGCCAGCAGGAGGGTTCAAGAGACCCAGTACTTC.